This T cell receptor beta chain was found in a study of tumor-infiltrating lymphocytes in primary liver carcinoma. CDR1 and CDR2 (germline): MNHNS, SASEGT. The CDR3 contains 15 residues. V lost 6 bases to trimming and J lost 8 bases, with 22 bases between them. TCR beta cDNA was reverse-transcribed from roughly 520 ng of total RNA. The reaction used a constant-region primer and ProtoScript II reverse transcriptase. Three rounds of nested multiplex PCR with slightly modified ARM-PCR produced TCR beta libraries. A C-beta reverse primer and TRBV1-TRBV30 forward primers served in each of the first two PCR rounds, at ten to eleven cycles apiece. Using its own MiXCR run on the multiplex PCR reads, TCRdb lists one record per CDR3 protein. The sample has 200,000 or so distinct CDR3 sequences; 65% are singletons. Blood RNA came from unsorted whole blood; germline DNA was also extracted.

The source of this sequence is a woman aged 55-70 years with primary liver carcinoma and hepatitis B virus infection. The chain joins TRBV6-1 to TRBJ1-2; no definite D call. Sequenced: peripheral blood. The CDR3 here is CASSQETGVAGGYTF. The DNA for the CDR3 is TGTGCCAGCAGCCAAGAAACTGGGGTAGCAGGAGGCTACACCTTC.